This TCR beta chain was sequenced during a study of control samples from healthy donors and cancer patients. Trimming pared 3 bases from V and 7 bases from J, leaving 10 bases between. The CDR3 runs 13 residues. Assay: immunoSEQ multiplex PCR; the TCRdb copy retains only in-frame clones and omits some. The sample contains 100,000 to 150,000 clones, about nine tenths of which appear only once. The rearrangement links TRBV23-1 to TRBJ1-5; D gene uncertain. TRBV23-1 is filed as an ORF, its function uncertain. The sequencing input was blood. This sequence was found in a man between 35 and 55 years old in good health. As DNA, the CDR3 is TGCGCCAGCAGTCAGTCTAAGGAGCAGCCCCAGCATTTT. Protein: CASSQSKEQPQHF.